This TCR beta chain was identified in a study of OX40 agonist ivuxolimab in advanced cancers. Looked up from germline, CDR1 is LGHNA and CDR2 is YSLEER. This CDR3 has 16 amino acids. Germline trimming cut 1 base from V and 5 bases from J; bases unmatched to any gene: 4. Profiling relied on immunoSEQ multiplex PCR, and the TCRdb table lists in-frame clones only, not all of them. This table has tens of thousands of clones, about 87% appearing once. Sequences were derived from CD4+ or CD8+ T cells sorted from blood, sampled in a trial of the OX40 agonist ivuxolimab. This TCR came from an adult with an advanced solid tumor such as melanoma, head and neck, liver or kidney cancer. V gene TRBV4-3 combines with J gene TRBJ2-2, with 10 positions matching TRBD1. The CDR3 reads CASSQGTGGDTGELFF. CDR3 sequence (DNA): TGCGCCAGCAGCCAAGGGACAGGGGGGGATACCGGGGAGCTGTTTTTT.